This T cell receptor (beta chain) was found in a study of identical twins. Germline V CDR1 and CDR2: SEHNR, FQNEAQ (reference sequence). There are 11 residues in the CDR3. V was cut by 5 bases and J by 5 bases, with 6 bases left in between. This clonotype was seen more than once but under ten times. Its specificity is not known. TCRdb re-called the 5' RACE reads through MiXCR, storing one row per CDR3 protein. The data show about 520,000 distinct CDR3 sequences, with about 20% seen just once and approximately 0.95% held by the top ten. General study points: Insertions were reduced in abundant cord blood beta clonotypes but not in memory repertoires.

These data were also reused for a study on T cells expressing NK-cell markers. According to that study: Most of the eight sequenced donors were classified as HCMV-seropositive, and one was classified as seronegative. Researchers report these clonotypes also headed the CD3+CD56-NKG2C+ fraction in a few donors.

The TCR sequence derives from a woman under 30 in good health. Material: CD4+ T cells sorted from blood. This sequence joins TRBV7-9 and TRBJ2-5, with D hard to call. The CDR3 is CASSTVETQYF. In DNA form, the CDR3 reads TGTGCCAGCAGCACGGTGGAGACCCAGTACTTC.